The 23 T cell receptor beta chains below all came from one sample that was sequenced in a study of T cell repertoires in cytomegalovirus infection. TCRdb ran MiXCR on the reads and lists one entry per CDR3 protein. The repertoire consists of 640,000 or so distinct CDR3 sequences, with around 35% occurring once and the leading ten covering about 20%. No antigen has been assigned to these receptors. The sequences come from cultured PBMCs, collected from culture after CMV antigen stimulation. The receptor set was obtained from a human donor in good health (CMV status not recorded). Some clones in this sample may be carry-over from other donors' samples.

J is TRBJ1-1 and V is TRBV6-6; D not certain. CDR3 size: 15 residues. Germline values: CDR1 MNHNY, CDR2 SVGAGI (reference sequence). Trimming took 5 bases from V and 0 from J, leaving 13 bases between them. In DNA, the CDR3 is TGTGCCAGCAGTAAACGGACGAACATGAACACTGAAGCTTTCTTT. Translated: CASSKRTNMNTEAFF.

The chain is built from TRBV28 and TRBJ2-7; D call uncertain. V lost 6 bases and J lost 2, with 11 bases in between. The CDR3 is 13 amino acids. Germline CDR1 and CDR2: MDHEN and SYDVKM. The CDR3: CASSPVGPYEQYF. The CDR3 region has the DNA TGTGCCAGCAGCCCGGTTGGGCCCTACGAGCAGTACTTC.

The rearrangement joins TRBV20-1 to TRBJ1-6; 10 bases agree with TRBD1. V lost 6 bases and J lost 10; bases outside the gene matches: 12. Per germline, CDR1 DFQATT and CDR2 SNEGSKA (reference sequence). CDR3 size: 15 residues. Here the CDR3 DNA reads TGCAGTGCCCAAAAGGACAGGGGGTCGGGATCACCCCTCCACTTT. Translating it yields CSAQKDRGSGSPLHF.

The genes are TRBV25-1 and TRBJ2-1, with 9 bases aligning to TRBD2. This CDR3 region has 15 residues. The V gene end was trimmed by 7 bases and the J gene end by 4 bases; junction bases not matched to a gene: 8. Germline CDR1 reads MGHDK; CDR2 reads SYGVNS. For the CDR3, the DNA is TGTGCCAGCACCGCTGAAGCGGGAGGATACAATGAGCAGTTCTTC. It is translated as CASTAEAGGYNEQFF.

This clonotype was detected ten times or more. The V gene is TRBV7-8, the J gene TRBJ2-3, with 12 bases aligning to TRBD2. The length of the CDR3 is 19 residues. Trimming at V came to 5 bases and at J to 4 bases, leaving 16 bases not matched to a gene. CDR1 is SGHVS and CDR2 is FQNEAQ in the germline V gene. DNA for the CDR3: TGTGCCAGCAGCCCAGCTCCGCTAGCGGGAGGGCCTTACGCAGATACGCAGTATTTT. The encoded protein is CASSPAPLAGGPYADTQYF.

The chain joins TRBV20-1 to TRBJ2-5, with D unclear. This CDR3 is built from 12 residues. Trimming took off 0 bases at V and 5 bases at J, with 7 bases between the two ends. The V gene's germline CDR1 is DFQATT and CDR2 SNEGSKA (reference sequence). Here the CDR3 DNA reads TGCAGTGCTAGAGAGGATAGGGAGACCCAGTACTTC. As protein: CSAREDRETQYF.

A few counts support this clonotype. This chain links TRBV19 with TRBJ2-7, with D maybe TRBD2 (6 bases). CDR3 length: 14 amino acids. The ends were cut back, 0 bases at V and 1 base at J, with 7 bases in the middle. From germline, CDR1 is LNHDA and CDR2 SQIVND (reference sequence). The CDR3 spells CASSIDLASYEQYF. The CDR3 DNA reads TGTGCCAGTAGTATAGATCTAGCGTCCTACGAGCAGTACTTC.

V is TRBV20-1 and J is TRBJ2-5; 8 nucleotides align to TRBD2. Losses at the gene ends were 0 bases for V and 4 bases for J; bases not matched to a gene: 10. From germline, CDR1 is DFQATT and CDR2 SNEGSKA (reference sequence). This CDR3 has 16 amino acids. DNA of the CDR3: TGCAGTGCTAGAGATTGGCGGGGGGCCGGGTCAGAGACCCAGTACTTC. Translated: CSARDWRGAGSETQYF.

CDR3 nucleotide sequence: TGCAGTGCTAGGGTACTGGGGACAGGGAGAGGAGAGCAGTACTTC. It specifies CSARVLGTGRGEQYF. The chain is built from TRBV20-1 and TRBJ2-7; 9 bases align to TRBD1. CDR1 is DFQATT, CDR2 SNEGSKA, per germline (reference sequence). The CDR3 consists of 15 residues. V was pared by 3 bases and J by 7 bases, with 13 bases of the junction left unmatched.

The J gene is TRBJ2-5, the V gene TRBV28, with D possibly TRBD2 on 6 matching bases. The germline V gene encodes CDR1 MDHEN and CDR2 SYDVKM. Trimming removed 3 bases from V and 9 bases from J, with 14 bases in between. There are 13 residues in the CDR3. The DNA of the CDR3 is TGTGCCAGCAGTTTGCGGGACCCGCCGGCCCAGTACTTC. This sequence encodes CASSLRDPPAQYF.

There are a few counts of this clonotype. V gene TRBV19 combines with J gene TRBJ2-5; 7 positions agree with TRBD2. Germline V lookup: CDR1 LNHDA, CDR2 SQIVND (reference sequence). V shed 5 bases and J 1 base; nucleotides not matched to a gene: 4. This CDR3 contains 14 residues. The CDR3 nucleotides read TGTGCCAGTAGTCCCACTAGCGCCCAAGAGACCCAGTACTTC. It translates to CASSPTSAQETQYF.

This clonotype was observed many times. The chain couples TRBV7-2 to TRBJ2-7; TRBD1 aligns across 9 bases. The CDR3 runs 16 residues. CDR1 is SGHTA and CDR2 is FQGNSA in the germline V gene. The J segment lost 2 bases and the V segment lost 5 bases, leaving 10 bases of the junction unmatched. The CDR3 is CASSPMTGGWTYEQYF. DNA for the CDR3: TGTGCCAGCAGCCCCATGACAGGGGGATGGACCTACGAGCAGTACTTC.

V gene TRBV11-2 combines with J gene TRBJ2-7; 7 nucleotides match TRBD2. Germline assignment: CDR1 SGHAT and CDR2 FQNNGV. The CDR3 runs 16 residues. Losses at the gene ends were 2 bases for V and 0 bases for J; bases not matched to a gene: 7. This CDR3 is CASSLWGLPGSYEQYF. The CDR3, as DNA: TGTGCCAGCAGCTTATGGGGACTACCCGGCTCCTACGAGCAGTACTTC. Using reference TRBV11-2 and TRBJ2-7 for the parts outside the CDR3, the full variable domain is EAGVAQSPRYKIIEKRQSVAFWCNPISGHATLYWYQQILGQGPKLLIQFQNNGVVDDSQLPKDRFSAERLKGVDSTLKIQPAKLEDSAVYLCASSLWGLPGSYEQYFGPGTRLTVT.

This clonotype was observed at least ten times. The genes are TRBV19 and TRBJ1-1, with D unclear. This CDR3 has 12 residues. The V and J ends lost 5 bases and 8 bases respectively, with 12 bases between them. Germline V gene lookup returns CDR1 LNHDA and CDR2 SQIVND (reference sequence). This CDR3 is CASSPRTGEAFF. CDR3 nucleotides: TGTGCCAGTAGTCCAAGGACGGGAGAAGCTTTCTTT.

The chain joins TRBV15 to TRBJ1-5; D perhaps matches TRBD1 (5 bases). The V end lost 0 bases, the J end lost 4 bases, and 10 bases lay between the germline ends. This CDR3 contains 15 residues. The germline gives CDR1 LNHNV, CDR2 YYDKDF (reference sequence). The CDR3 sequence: CATSRDMGDNQPQHF. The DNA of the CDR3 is TGTGCCACCAGCAGAGATATGGGGGATAATCAGCCCCAGCATTTT.

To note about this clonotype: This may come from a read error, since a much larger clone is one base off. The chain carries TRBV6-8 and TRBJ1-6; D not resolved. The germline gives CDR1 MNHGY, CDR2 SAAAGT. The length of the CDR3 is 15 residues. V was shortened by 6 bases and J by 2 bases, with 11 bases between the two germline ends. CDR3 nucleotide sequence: TGTGCCAGCAGGACGGAGAGCGCCTATAATTCACCCCTCCACTTT. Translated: CASRTESAYNSPLHF.

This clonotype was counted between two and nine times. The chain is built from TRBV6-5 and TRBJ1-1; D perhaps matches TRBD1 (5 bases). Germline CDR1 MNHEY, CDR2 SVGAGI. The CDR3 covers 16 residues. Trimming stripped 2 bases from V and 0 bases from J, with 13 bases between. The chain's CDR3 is CASSYMQGGVNTEAFF. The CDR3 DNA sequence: TGTGCCAGCAGTTACATGCAGGGTGGGGTGAACACTGAAGCTTTCTTT.

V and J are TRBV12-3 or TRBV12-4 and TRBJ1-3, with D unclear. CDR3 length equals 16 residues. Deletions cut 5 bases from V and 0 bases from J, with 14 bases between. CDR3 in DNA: TGTGCCAGCAGTCCGACACGACCCAGCTCTGGAAACACCATATATTTT. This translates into CASSPTRPSSGNTIYF.

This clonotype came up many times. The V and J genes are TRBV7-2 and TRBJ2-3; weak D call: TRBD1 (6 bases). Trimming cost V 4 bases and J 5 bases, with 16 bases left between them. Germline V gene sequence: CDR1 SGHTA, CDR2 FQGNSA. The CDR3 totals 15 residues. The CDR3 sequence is CASSSGGLTGDTQYF. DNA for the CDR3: TGTGCCAGCAGCTCTGGGGGCCTCACGGGAGATACGCAGTATTTT.

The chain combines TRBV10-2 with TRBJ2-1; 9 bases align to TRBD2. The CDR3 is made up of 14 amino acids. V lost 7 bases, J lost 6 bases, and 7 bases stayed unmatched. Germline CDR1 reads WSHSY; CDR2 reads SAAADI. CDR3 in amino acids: CASKGSSGGNEQFF. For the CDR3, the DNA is TGCGCCAGCAAAGGAAGTAGCGGGGGCAATGAGCAGTTCTTC.

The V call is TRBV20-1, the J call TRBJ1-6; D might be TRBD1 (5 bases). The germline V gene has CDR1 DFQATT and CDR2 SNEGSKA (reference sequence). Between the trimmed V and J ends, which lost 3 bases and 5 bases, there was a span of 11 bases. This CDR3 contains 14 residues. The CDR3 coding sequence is TGCAGTGCTAGGCGAGACAGTAATAATTCACCCCTCCACTTT. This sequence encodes CSARRDSNNSPLHF.

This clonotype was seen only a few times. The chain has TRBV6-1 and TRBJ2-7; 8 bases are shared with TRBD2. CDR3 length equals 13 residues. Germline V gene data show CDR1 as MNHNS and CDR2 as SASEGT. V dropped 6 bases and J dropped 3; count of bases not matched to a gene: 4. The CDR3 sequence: CASSREGYYEQYF. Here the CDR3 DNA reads TGTGCCAGCAGCCGGGAGGGATACTACGAGCAGTACTTC.

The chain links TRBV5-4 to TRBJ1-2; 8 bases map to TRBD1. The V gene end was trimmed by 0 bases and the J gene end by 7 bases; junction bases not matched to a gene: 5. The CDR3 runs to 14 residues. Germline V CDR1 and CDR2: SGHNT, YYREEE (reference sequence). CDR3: CASSLGGQGSGYTF. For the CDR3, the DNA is TGTGCCAGCAGCTTGGGTGGACAGGGTAGTGGCTACACCTTC. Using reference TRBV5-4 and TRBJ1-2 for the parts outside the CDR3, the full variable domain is ETGVTQSPTHLIKTRGQQVTLRCSSQSGHNTVSWYQQALGQGPQFIFQYYREEENGRGNFPPRFSGLQFPNYSSELNVNALELDDSALYLCASSLGGQGSGYTFGSGTRLTVV.